These 25 T cell receptor beta chains share one sample of origin, sequenced in a study of T cells in localized non-small cell lung cancer. Produced via immunoSEQ multiplex PCR; TCRdb's table is partial and in-frame only. The sample lists about 20,000 clones, 85% to 90% occurring once. Sequenced here: peripheral blood, sampled before any cancer treatment. The receptors were sampled from a male donor aged 60 or over with stage I squamous cell lung carcinoma.

The chain uses TRBV18 and TRBJ2-4; D gene ambiguous. V was shortened by 4 bases and J by 0 bases, with 13 bases between the two germline ends. Germline loops: CDR1 KGHSH, CDR2 LQKENI. The CDR3 spans 16 residues. The DNA for the CDR3 is TGTGCCAGCTCACTAGACTCCCACATAGCCAAAAACATTCAGTACTTC. It is translated as CASSLDSHIAKNIQYF.

This chain connects TRBV30 to TRBJ2-1, with D possibly being TRBD2 (7 bases). This CDR3 has 16 amino acids. From germline, CDR1 is GTSNPN and CDR2 SVGIG (reference sequence). V was trimmed by 3 bases and J by 6 bases, leaving 21 bases between them. CDR3 sequence: CAWSFRGGRIPNEQFF. CDR3 DNA: TGTGCCTGGAGCTTTAGGGGGGGCCGTATCCCCAATGAGCAGTTCTTC.

The chain uses TRBV2 and TRBJ2-7; 10 nucleotides line up with TRBD1. Germline-derived CDR1 and CDR2 are SNHLY and FYNNEI. The CDR3 has 17 residues. J was trimmed by 4 bases and V by 6 bases; bases with no gene match: 15. Here the CDR3 reads CASRLPGQGKASYEQYF. CDR3 DNA: TGTGCCAGCAGGCTACCGGGACAGGGGAAGGCTTCTTACGAGCAGTACTTC.

The chain uses TRBV27 and TRBJ2-3; D gene uncertain. Trimming pared 8 bases from V and 0 bases from J, leaving 15 bases between. This CDR3 has 15 amino acids. CDR1 MNHEY and CDR2 SMNVEV come from the germline V gene (reference sequence). CDR3 residues: CASAPRVASTDTQYF. Here the CDR3 DNA reads TGTGCCAGCGCCCCGAGAGTTGCTAGCACAGATACGCAGTATTTT.

The genes are TRBV19 and TRBJ1-5; no firm D call. The CDR3 contains 16 residues. The germline gives CDR1 LNHDA, CDR2 SQIVND (reference sequence). V was shortened by 5 bases and J by 0 bases, with 14 bases between the two germline ends. Here the CDR3 reads CASSLSRPFSNQPQHF. For the CDR3, the DNA is TGTGCCAGTAGTCTCTCCCGACCATTTAGCAATCAGCCCCAGCATTTT.

This clone was found once. The chain combines TRBV4-1 with TRBJ1-3, with 9 bases identical to TRBD1. J lost 2 bases, V lost 4 bases, and 6 bases had no gene match. The CDR3 sequence is 16 residues long. CDR1 and CDR2 from the germline V gene are MGHRA and YSYEKL. This chain's CDR3 is CASSRGGTGTGNTIYF. For the CDR3, the DNA is TGCGCCAGCAGCCGTGGCGGGACAGGGACTGGAAACACCATATATTTT.

This clone was seen only once. One end of the junction is discordant with germline, which a read error may explain. CDR3 bases: TGTGCCAGTTCACCACCGGCGGGACAGGGGTATCTTCTCCAAGAGACCCAGTACTTC. Residues: CASSPPAGQGYLLQETQYF. The chain carries TRBV18 and TRBJ2-5; 10 nucleotides agree with TRBD1. Germline-derived CDR1 and CDR2 are KGHSH and LQKENI. The CDR3 has 19 amino acids. The full variable domain, with the rest looked up from reference TRBV18 and TRBJ2-5, is NAGVMQNPRHLVRRRGQEARLRCSPMKGHSHVYWYRQLPEEGLKFMVYLQKENIIDESGMPKERFSAEFPKEGPSILRIQQVVRGDSAAYFCASSPPAGQGYLLQETQYFGPGTRLLVL.

In its sample, this clone was seen a few times. The chain has TRBV2 and TRBJ1-1, with a possible D match to TRBD1 (6 bases). The length of the CDR3 is 13 residues. Trimming removed 6 bases at V and 1 base at J, with 9 bases between. Per germline, CDR1 SNHLY and CDR2 FYNNEI. The CDR3 loop reads CASSLRGNTEAFF. Written as DNA, the CDR3 is TGTGCCAGCAGCCTCAGGGGGAACACTGAAGCTTTCTTT.

The rearrangement joins TRBV7-9 to TRBJ2-1; TRBD2 aligns across 7 bases. Germline CDR1 and CDR2: SEHNR and FQNEAQ (reference sequence). Losses at the gene ends were 5 bases for V and 6 bases for J; bases not matched to a gene: 10. The CDR3 runs to 15 residues. This chain's CDR3 is CASSKDGLVGNEQFF. As DNA, the CDR3 is TGTGCCAGCAGCAAAGATGGACTAGTTGGCAATGAGCAGTTCTTC.

V is TRBV10-1 and J is TRBJ2-5; D possibly corresponds to TRBD1 (6 bases). The CDR3 loop spans 16 amino acids. The germline V and J ends were trimmed by 0 bases and 4 bases, with 15 bases remaining between them. Germline V gene data show CDR1 as WNHNN and CDR2 as SYGVQD (reference sequence). The CDR3 DNA is TGCGCCAGCAGTGAGTCCTCCGCAGGGGCAAGAGAGACCCAGTACTTC. Amino acid sequence: CASSESSAGARETQYF.

V gene TRBV19 combines with J gene TRBJ1-5; the D is unclear. Trimming took 1 base from V and 1 from J, leaving 8 bases between them. CDR1 is LNHDA, CDR2 SQIVND, per germline (reference sequence). The CDR3 has 15 amino acids. CDR3 in DNA: TGTGCCAGTAGTATAGGAGGTGGGAGCAATCAGCCCCAGCATTTT. It is translated as CASSIGGGSNQPQHF.

This clone was recorded a few times. The chain links TRBV27 to TRBJ1-2; weak D call: TRBD1 (5 bases). V lost 6 bases, J lost 4 bases, and 21 bases lay in between. The CDR3 consists of 16 residues. CDR1 and CDR2 from the germline V gene are MNHEY and SMNVEV (reference sequence). The CDR3 coding sequence is TGTGCCAGCAGACCAATTGACAGACCCGAAGGCTATGGCTACACCTTC. This encodes CASRPIDRPEGYGYTF.

The rearrangement links TRBV18 to TRBJ1-6; a weak D match, TRBD1 (5 bases). The CDR3 has 16 residues. The germline V gene has CDR1 KGHSH and CDR2 LQKENI. V shed 4 bases and J shed 6 bases, with 16 bases lying between them. The CDR3 protein is CASSRDGGQLNSPLHF. For the CDR3, the DNA is TGTGCCAGCTCACGTGACGGAGGACAACTTAATTCACCCCTCCACTTT.

The V gene is TRBV10-3, the J gene TRBJ2-5, with 7 bases lining up with TRBD1. The CDR3 contains 11 residues. Germline CDR1 is ENHRY and CDR2 is SYGVKD. Germline trimming cut 10 bases from V and 4 bases from J; bases unmatched to any gene: 3. The CDR3 coding sequence is TGTGCCACCAGACAGGGAGAGACCCAGTACTTC. It specifies CATRQGETQYF.

The genes are TRBV10-2 and TRBJ1-6; no clear D gene. Germline V lookup: CDR1 WSHSY, CDR2 SAAADI. V was trimmed by 8 bases and J by 7 bases, leaving 12 bases between them. The CDR3 length is 13 residues. CDR3 region: CASGRENNSPLHF. The CDR3 nucleotides read TGCGCCAGCGGCAGAGAAAACAATTCACCCCTCCACTTT.

The J gene is TRBJ1-6, the V gene TRBV7-9; 7 positions agree with TRBD1. Germline V gene sequence: CDR1 SEHNR, CDR2 FQNEAQ (reference sequence). V lost 5 bases, J lost 9 bases, and 7 bases stayed unmatched. The CDR3 sequence is 14 residues long. CDR3 coding DNA: TGTGCCAGCAGCACCGGGACAGATTCTTCACCCCTCCACTTT. It translates to CASSTGTDSSPLHF.

This clone was seen a handful of times. The chain uses TRBV5-6 and TRBJ2-7; 10 nucleotides agree with TRBD1. Trimming removed 5 bases from V and 6 bases from J; junction bases left unmatched: 2. The CDR3 has 12 amino acids. Germline-derived CDR1 and CDR2 are SGHDT and YYEEEE. The DNA for the CDR3 is TGTGCCAGCAGTCGGACAGGGGGCGAGCAGTACTTC. Protein: CASSRTGGEQYF.

The V call is TRBV4-1, the J call TRBJ2-1; 9 positions match TRBD1. Germline V lookup: CDR1 MGHRA, CDR2 YSYEKL. Trimming at V came to 3 bases and at J to 5 bases, leaving 5 bases not matched to a gene. The CDR3 consists of 15 residues. In DNA, the CDR3 is TGCGCCAGCAGCCACCCGGGACAGGGAAACAATGAGCAGTTCTTC. Protein sequence: CASSHPGQGNNEQFF.

The chain uses TRBV9 and TRBJ1-6; unclear D gene. The CDR3 loop spans 12 amino acids. Germline loops: CDR1 SGDLS, CDR2 YYNGEE. Trimming removed 1 base at V and 10 bases at J, with 6 bases between. CDR3 region: CASSVKGSPLHF. CDR3 coding DNA: TGTGCCAGCAGCGTAAAAGGGTCACCCCTCCACTTT.

The rearrangement links TRBV19 to TRBJ1-6; D might be TRBD1 (6 bases). Trimming left V 7 bases short and J 8 bases short, with 21 bases between. The CDR3 consists of 16 residues. The germline CDR1 and CDR2 sequences are LNHDA and SQIVND (reference sequence). The CDR3 DNA is TGTGCCAGTAACACCCTGGGGGGGCTTGAAGATTCACCCCTCCACTTT. This sequence encodes CASNTLGGLEDSPLHF.

This sequence joins TRBV19 and TRBJ1-5; 10 nucleotides line up with TRBD1. Germline CDR1 is LNHDA and CDR2 is SQIVND (reference sequence). J lost 6 bases, V lost 8 bases, and 4 bases had no gene match. The CDR3 is 13 residues long. Written as DNA, the CDR3 is TGTGCCAGTGGGACAGGGGAGATTCAGCCCCAGCATTTT. Amino acids: CASGTGEIQPQHF.

This chain joins TRBV18 and TRBJ1-4; 7 nucleotides match TRBD1. CDR3 length: 17 residues. Germline V gives CDR1 KGHSH, CDR2 LQKENI. With V trimmed by 6 bases and J by 0 bases, 10 bases remained unmatched. The CDR3 region is CASSGQQTYATNEKLFF. CDR3 nucleotides: TGTGCCAGCTCGGGACAGCAGACCTATGCAACTAATGAAAAACTGTTTTTT. The full variable domain, rest sourced from reference TRBV18 and TRBJ1-4, is NAGVMQNPRHLVRRRGQEARLRCSPMKGHSHVYWYRQLPEEGLKFMVYLQKENIIDESGMPKERFSAEFPKEGPSILRIQQVVRGDSAAYFCASSGQQTYATNEKLFFGSGTQLSVL.

V gene TRBV5-5 combines with J gene TRBJ1-5; 9 bases align to TRBD1. CDR3 size: 18 residues. CDR1 and CDR2 (germline): SGHKS, YYEKEE (reference sequence). V trimming: 3 bases; J trimming: 5 bases; junction bases outside the gene matches: 15. CDR3 nucleotides: TGTGCCAGCAGCTACCGGGGACAGGGAGAGAGGCCCGATCAGCCCCAGCATTTT. Amino acids: CASSYRGQGERPDQPQHF.

This clone was observed once. This chain uses TRBV6-1 with TRBJ2-7; no firm D call. Germline V gene sequence: CDR1 MNHNS, CDR2 SASEGT. CDR3 size: 14 residues. V lost 1 base, J lost 3 bases, and 10 bases lay in between. The DNA of the CDR3 is TGTGCCAGCAGTGAAGTGAAGACTTACTACGAGCAGTACTTC. Protein product: CASSEVKTYYEQYF.

The chain employs TRBV5-1 and TRBJ1-3; D gene uncertain. With 4 bases removed from V and 0 bases from J, the gap between germline ends came to 11 bases. CDR3 length equals 15 residues. Germline V gene data show CDR1 as SGHRS and CDR2 as YFSETQ. The CDR3 DNA sequence: TGCGCCAGCAGCCCCGACACGCACTCTGGAAACACCATATATTTT. Amino acid sequence: CASSPDTHSGNTIYF. The entire variable domain, with the rest obtained from reference TRBV5-1 and TRBJ1-3, is as follows: KAGVTQTPRYLIKTRGQQVTLSCSPISGHRSVSWYQQTPGQGLQFLFEYFSETQRNKGNFPGRFSGRQFSNSRSEMNVSTLELGDSALYLCASSPDTHSGNTIYFGEGSWLTVV.